The 27 T cell receptor beta chains below all came from one sample that was sequenced in a study of CD8 T cells in ankylosing spondylitis. Antigens for these TCRs are unknown. Study-level points and caveats: Ankylosing spondylitis blood appeared to be characterized by a TCR beta motif of 8 or 9 highly homologous variants.

TCRdb called the 5' RACE reads again in MiXCR, with one record for every CDR3 protein. The top ten clones hold 13% to 15% of a sample with some 240,000 distinct CDR3 sequences, roughly 6.6% of them seen once. The source material was blood, either unsorted or a sorted T cell fraction (not recorded which). All receptors derive from a male donor with ankylosing spondylitis.

At least ten counts were recorded for this clonotype. The CDR3, as DNA: TGCAGCGCCATAGCGGGAGCATACAATGAGCAGTTCTTC. This gives the protein CSAIAGAYNEQFF. This chain connects TRBV29-1 to TRBJ2-1; TRBD2 matches 9 bases. V lost 7 bases, J lost 4 bases, and 5 bases stayed unmatched. This CDR3 has 13 amino acids. CDR1 SQVTM and CDR2 ANQGSEA come from the germline V gene.

This clonotype was detected many times. The V call is TRBV5-6, the J call TRBJ2-7; D might be TRBD2 (6 bases). V shed 0 bases and J shed 0 bases, with 13 bases lying between them. Per the germline V gene, CDR1 is SGHDT and CDR2 is YYEEEE. This CDR3 spans 16 amino acids. CDR3 nucleotides: TGTGCCAGCAGCTTGGCCGGGGACTGGAGCTCCTACGAGCAGTACTTC. Encoded protein: CASSLAGDWSSYEQYF.

In its sample, this clonotype was seen many times. The V gene is TRBV7-2, the J gene TRBJ1-2; D is unclear. The CDR3 contains 15 residues. Germline CDR1 is SGHTA and CDR2 is FQGNSA. The V end was cut by 6 bases, the J end by 1 base, with 15 bases between. CDR3 region: CASSRLDGSNYGYTF. The CDR3 bases are TGTGCCAGCAGTCGCTTAGACGGGAGTAACTATGGCTACACCTTC.

This clonotype has at least ten counts. The chain uses TRBV5-1 and TRBJ1-1; D is uncertain. Germline lookup yields CDR1 SGHRS and CDR2 YFSETQ. The CDR3 runs to 16 residues. The ends were cut back, 4 bases at V and 1 base at J, with 17 bases in the middle. The CDR3: CASSPPFRTANTEAFF. CDR3 DNA sequence: TGCGCCAGCAGCCCCCCTTTTAGGACTGCGAACACTGAAGCTTTCTTT.

There are many counts of this clonotype. The rearrangement joins TRBV7-9 to TRBJ2-7; D might be TRBD1 (6 bases). The germline CDR1 and CDR2 sequences are SEHNR and FQNEAQ (reference sequence). Trimming pared 5 bases from V and 11 bases from J, leaving 13 bases between. This CDR3 is built from 11 residues. CDR3 in DNA: TGTGCCAGCAGCCTCACAGGGAGAAAGTACTTC. Its translation: CASSLTGRKYF.

The rearrangement uses TRBV5-6 and TRBJ2-1, with a possible D match to TRBD2 (6 bases). From germline, CDR1 is SGHDT and CDR2 YYEEEE. The length of the CDR3 is 18 residues. The germline V and J ends were trimmed by 0 bases and 4 bases, with 20 bases remaining between them. This chain's CDR3 is CASSLAAGMGWQYNEQFF. The CDR3 DNA reads TGTGCCAGCAGCTTGGCCGCGGGAATGGGCTGGCAGTACAATGAGCAGTTCTTC.

At least ten counts were recorded for this clonotype. The chain is built from TRBV7-2 and TRBJ2-1, with TRBD2 matching 11 bases. Trimming took 4 bases from V and 2 from J; bases not matched to a gene: 7. Germline CDR1 and CDR2: SGHTA and FQGNSA. The CDR3 sequence is 17 residues long. CDR3 sequence (DNA): TGTGCCAGCAGCTCCCTAGCGGGGGGCCTTACCTACAATGAGCAGTTCTTC. It translates to CASSSLAGGLTYNEQFF.

V usage is TRBV4-1 and J usage is TRBJ1-5, with 9 bases matching TRBD1. This CDR3 region has 14 residues. The V segment lost 5 bases and the J segment 5 bases; nucleotides outside the gene matches: 4. Looked up from germline, CDR1 is MGHRA and CDR2 is YSYEKL. The CDR3 region has the DNA TGCGCCAGCAGCGACAGGGGGACCTATCAGCCCCAGCATTTT. This sequence encodes CASSDRGTYQPQHF.

This clonotype has only a few counts. The chain couples TRBV4-3 to TRBJ1-3; no reliable D call. The CDR3 totals 16 residues. V was trimmed by 0 bases and J by 0 bases, leaving 9 bases between them. Germline CDR1 is LGHNA and CDR2 is YSLEER. CDR3 region: CASSQDYRSSGNTIYF. The CDR3 DNA sequence: TGCGCCAGCAGCCAAGATTACCGGTCCTCTGGAAACACCATATATTTT.

This clonotype was observed at least ten times. The rearrangement uses TRBV14 and TRBJ2-7; a weak D match, TRBD1 (7 bases). Germline V gene data show CDR1 as SGHDN and CDR2 as FVKESK. The CDR3 covers 13 residues. Trimming stripped 4 bases from V and 3 bases from J, with 10 bases between. The CDR3 DNA reads TGTGCCAGCAGCCGCGGGGACAGCTACGAGCAGTACTTC. Its translation is CASSRGDSYEQYF.

The chain links TRBV12-3 or TRBV12-4 to TRBJ2-6; TRBD1 aligns across 7 bases. V lost 5 bases to trimming and J lost 1 base; unmatched junction nucleotides: 8. CDR3 length: 17 residues. The CDR3 sequence: CASSPGQKISGANVLTF. DNA of the CDR3: TGTGCCAGCAGTCCGGGACAGAAAATTTCTGGGGCCAACGTCCTGACTTTC.

Many counts were recorded for this clonotype. This chain joins TRBV2 and TRBJ1-3; D possibly corresponds to TRBD1 (5 bases). CDR1 is SNHLY, CDR2 FYNNEI, per germline. The germline V and J ends were trimmed by 3 bases and 0 bases, with 15 bases remaining between them. The CDR3 consists of 17 residues. The DNA for the CDR3 is TGTGCCAGCAGTGAGGGGCAGCTATTCCTCTCTGGAAACACCATATATTTT. It yields the protein CASSEGQLFLSGNTIYF. The whole variable domain, remainder taken from reference TRBV2 and TRBJ1-3, is EPEVTQTPSHQVTQMGQEVILRCVPISNHLYFYWYRQILGQKVEFLVSFYNNEISEKSEIFDDQFSVERPDGSNFTLKIRSTKLEDSAMYFCASSEGQLFLSGNTIYFGEGSWLTVV.

The gene calls are TRBV3-1 and TRBJ2-3, with unresolved D. Trimming cost V 0 bases and J 0 bases, with 10 bases left between them. Per the germline V gene, CDR1 is LGHDT and CDR2 is YNNKEL (reference sequence). The CDR3 sequence is 16 residues long. DNA of the CDR3: TGTGCCAGCAGCCAAGATAATGGCTCTAGCACAGATACGCAGTATTTT. Translated, it gives CASSQDNGSSTDTQYF.

To note about this clonotype: A much larger clonotype is one base distant, so this may be a read error. J is TRBJ2-7 and V is TRBV4-3; TRBD2 might be the D (6 bases). CDR3 length: 15 amino acids. From germline, CDR1 is LGHNA and CDR2 YSLEER. CDR3 sequence reads: CASSQVSGSSCEQYF. The CDR3 DNA follows: TGCGCCAGCAGCCAAGTTAGCGGAAGCTCCTGCGAGCAGTACTTC.

There are many counts of this clonotype. The V call is TRBV29-1, the J call TRBJ2-2, with 8 bases identical to TRBD2. Looked up from germline, CDR1 is SQVTM and CDR2 is ANQGSEA. The CDR3 has 16 residues. The V segment lost 2 bases and the J segment 3 bases; nucleotides outside the gene matches: 8. For the CDR3, the DNA is TGCAGCGTTGAATTAACTAGCGGACATTACACCGGGGAGCTGTTTTTT. Residues: CSVELTSGHYTGELFF.

This clonotype was seen at least ten times. The chain is built from TRBV12-3 or TRBV12-4 and TRBJ1-5, with 9 bases lining up with TRBD1. Germline trimming cut 6 bases from V and 3 bases from J; bases unmatched to any gene: 3. The CDR3 runs to 14 residues. CDR3: CASRGTGINQPQHF. The CDR3 nucleotides read TGTGCCAGCAGAGGGACAGGGATCAATCAGCCCCAGCATTTT.

This clonotype was recorded at least ten times. The chain couples TRBV2 to TRBJ1-2; D is ambiguous. CDR1 and CDR2 from the germline V gene are SNHLY and FYNNEI. This CDR3 region has 12 residues. The V end was cut by 6 bases, the J end by 7 bases, with 12 bases between. The CDR3 DNA follows: TGTGCCAGCAGCGCCAGTGATGGTGGCTACACCTTC. Its translation is CASSASDGGYTF.

In its sample, this clonotype was seen a few times. The rearrangement uses TRBV27 and TRBJ2-7, with TRBD2 matching over 10 bases. Germline CDR1 MNHEY, CDR2 SMNVEV (reference sequence). The V and J ends lost 5 bases and 3 bases, in that order; junction bases with no gene match: 13. The CDR3 has 17 amino acids. As DNA, the CDR3 is TGTGCCAGCAGTCTGCTATCAACTAGCGGGGCGGTCTACGAGCAGTACTTC. It yields the protein CASSLLSTSGAVYEQYF.

The V gene is TRBV29-1, the J gene TRBJ2-3; TRBD1 matches 9 bases. J was trimmed by 6 bases and V by 6 bases; bases with no gene match: 10. This CDR3 is built from 14 residues. The germline CDR1 and CDR2 sequences are SQVTM and ANQGSEA. CDR3 loop: CSVASGTGRDTQYF. The CDR3 nucleotides are TGCAGCGTAGCTTCCGGGACAGGGAGGGATACGCAGTATTTT.

The chain recombines TRBV5-4 with TRBJ2-7; possible D gene TRBD1, 6 bases. CDR1 is SGHNT, CDR2 YYREEE, per germline (reference sequence). Trimming removed 1 base from V and 2 bases from J, with 10 bases in between. This CDR3 has 14 residues. The CDR3 is CASSLMDRAYEQYF. The CDR3 DNA follows: TGTGCCAGCAGCTTGATGGACAGAGCCTACGAGCAGTACTTC.

This clonotype occurred many times. The gene calls are TRBV6-6 and TRBJ1-2; no firm D call. Between the trimmed V and J ends, which lost 7 bases and 6 bases, there was a span of 9 bases. Germline assignment: CDR1 MNHNY and CDR2 SVGAGI (reference sequence). This CDR3 spans 11 amino acids. The CDR3 loop reads CASTESDGYTF. DNA for the CDR3: TGTGCCAGCACCGAGAGTGATGGCTACACCTTC.

This sequence joins TRBV27 and TRBJ2-7, with 9 bases that match TRBD1. V gave up 3 bases and J gave up 4 bases; unmatched junction bases: 4. This CDR3 contains 14 residues. Germline CDR1 is MNHEY and CDR2 is SMNVEV (reference sequence). Written as DNA, the CDR3 is TGTGCCAGCAGTTTTGGGACAGGGTTGTACGAGCAGTACTTC. It encodes CASSFGTGLYEQYF.

This clonotype was found many times. This chain links TRBV6-2 or TRBV6-3 with TRBJ2-5, with D possibly TRBD1 on 6 matching bases. Germline V gene lookup returns CDR1 MNHEY and CDR2 SVGEGT. Trimming removed 5 bases from V and 5 bases from J, with 18 bases in between. The CDR3 runs to 15 residues. This CDR3 is CASSRPGTPRETQYF. The CDR3 bases are TGTGCCAGCAGTAGACCCGGGACACCTCGGGAGACCCAGTACTTC.

This clonotype was detected only a few times. The limits of the CDR3 on the DNA are not certain, so only TCRdb's listed CDR3 is given. This chain links TRBV20-1 with TRBJ2-5; whether TRBD2, the table's D call, matches the DNA was not checked. Per germline, CDR1 DFQATT and CDR2 SNEGSKA (reference sequence). The CDR3 length is 16 residues, termini included. The CDR3 protein is CSAKGTSGSFLETQYF.

Many counts were recorded for this clonotype. V gene TRBV15 combines with J gene TRBJ1-5, with 10 bases aligning to TRBD1. The CDR3 has 16 amino acids. Germline loops: CDR1 LNHNV, CDR2 YYDKDF (reference sequence). V lost 1 base and J lost 9; bases outside the gene matches: 9. The CDR3 sequence is CATSRGLRQGARPQHF. CDR3 nucleotides: TGTGCCACCAGCAGAGGTCTCCGACAGGGGGCAAGGCCCCAGCATTTT.

This clonotype was counted many times. The rearrangement uses TRBV13 and TRBJ1-5, with a tentative D call TRBD1 (5 bases). V was shortened by 4 bases and J by 7 bases, with 14 bases between the two germline ends. The germline V gene has CDR1 PRHDT and CDR2 FYEKMQ (reference sequence). There are 14 residues in the CDR3. In nucleotides, the CDR3 is TGTGCCAGCAGCTCCGGGCAGGGAGGCCAGCCCCAGCATTTT. It translates to CASSSGQGGQPQHF.

This clonotype has ten or more counts. J is TRBJ1-6 and V is TRBV13; 7 positions match TRBD1. Germline lookup yields CDR1 PRHDT and CDR2 FYEKMQ (reference sequence). CDR3 length: 16 amino acids. J gave up 4 bases and V 2 bases, and 5 bases lay outside the gene matches. For the CDR3, the DNA is TGTGCCAGCAGCTTAAGAGGGGGCTGGTATAATTCACCCCTCCACTTT. It codes for CASSLRGGWYNSPLHF. Full variable domain (outside the CDR3, taken from reference TRBV13 and TRBJ1-6): AAGVIQSPRHLIKEKRETATLKCYPIPRHDTVYWYQQGPGQDPQFLISFYEKMQSDKGSIPDRFSAQQFSDYHSELNMSSLELGDSALYFCASSLRGGWYNSPLHFGNGTRLTVT.